This passage covers 16 T cell receptor beta chains from one sample sequenced in a study of CD8 T cells in Susac syndrome (dated by TCRdb to between 2018 and 2021). Library construction relied on the immunoSEQ multiplex PCR assay. RNA was extracted using the RNeasy kit, and about 0.5 to 1 ug of the RNA was reverse transcribed with random hexamers. Using fastp at Q25 and MiXCR, TCRdb reprocessed the public reads and kept productive beta chains. Records with the same CDR3 protein are collapsed into one entry carrying the most frequent genes and DNA. A total of 150,000 to 200,000 distinct CDR3 sequences appear in this sample, roughly nine tenths of them only once. Approximately 0.086% of the sample comes from the top ten. Sequenced input: CD4+ T cells from PBMCs. The receptors stem from a human donor with Susac syndrome.

The chain recombines TRBV20-1 with TRBJ2-6; 11 bases map to TRBD1. V was clipped by 6 bases and J by 0 bases; unmatched bases: 10. CDR3 size: 18 residues. The germline CDR1 and CDR2 sequences are DFQATT and SNEGSKA (reference sequence). CDR3 sequence reads: CSANTRDRGDSGANVLTF. The CDR3 DNA reads TGCAGTGCCAATACCCGGGACAGGGGGGACTCTGGGGCCAACGTCCTGACTTTC.

This rearrangement joins TRBV5-1 to TRBJ2-7, with 9 positions matching TRBD1. The V gene end was trimmed by 2 bases and the J gene end by 2 bases; junction bases not matched to a gene: 5. This CDR3 region has 15 residues. Germline V lookup: CDR1 SGHRS, CDR2 YFSETQ. The CDR3 bases are TGCGCCAGCAGCTTTGAAGGACAGGGGCCCTACGAGCAGTACTTC. Its translation is CASSFEGQGPYEQYF.

CDR3 in amino acids: CASSLDTGGAGGKDEQFF. In DNA, the CDR3 is TGTGCCAGCAGCTTAGATACTGGAGGAGCGGGCGGAAAAGACGAGCAGTTCTTC. The genes are TRBV11-3 and TRBJ2-1; tentatively, D is TRBD2 (6 bases). CDR1 is SGHNT and CDR2 is YENEEA in the germline V gene. This CDR3 comprises 18 residues. Trimming removed 0 bases from V and 10 bases from J, with 25 bases in between.

The chain recombines TRBV7-9 with TRBJ1-1; D ambiguous. Trimming removed 1 base at V and 4 bases at J, with 10 bases between. Germline values: CDR1 SEHNR, CDR2 FQNEAQ (reference sequence). The CDR3 has 14 residues. In nucleotides, the CDR3 is TGTGCCAGCAGCTTAGAGTCTTGGGGCACTGAAGCTTTCTTT. Residues: CASSLESWGTEAFF. The variable domain in full, with the rest retrieved from reference TRBV7-9 and TRBJ1-1, is DTGVSQNPRHKITKRGQNVTFRCDPISEHNRLYWYRQTLGQGPEFLTYFQNEAQLEKSRLLSDRFSAERPKGSFSTLEIQRTEQGDSAMYLCASSLESWGTEAFFGQGTRLTVV.

The V call is TRBV7-3, the J call TRBJ2-2, with D possibly matching TRBD2 (6 bases). There are 14 residues in the CDR3. Trimming removed 3 bases from V and 5 bases from J, with 10 bases in between. Looked up from germline, CDR1 is SGHTA and CDR2 is FQGTGA. The DNA for the CDR3 is TGTGCCAGCAGCTTGGGGCGGGATACCGGGGAGCTGTTTTTT. Protein sequence: CASSLGRDTGELFF.

This sequence joins TRBV20-1 and TRBJ1-1, with D maybe TRBD1 (5 bases). Trimming took 0 bases from V and 7 from J, leaving 12 bases between them. Germline CDR1 DFQATT, CDR2 SNEGSKA (reference sequence). This CDR3 region has 13 residues. CDR3 amino acids: CSARDVRQFEAFF. For the CDR3, the DNA is TGCAGTGCTAGAGACGTTCGACAGTTTGAAGCTTTCTTT.

The V gene is TRBV12-3 or TRBV12-4, the J gene TRBJ1-5, with D hard to call. Trimming pared 6 bases from V and 1 base from J, leaving 13 bases between. The CDR3 runs 15 residues. The CDR3 nucleotides read TGTGCCAGCAGCAAAAGGACGGGAAGCAATCAGCCCCAGCATTTT. This codes for CASSKRTGSNQPQHF.

V usage is TRBV5-1 and J usage is TRBJ1-1; D is perhaps TRBD1 (5 bases). Looked up from germline, CDR1 is SGHRS and CDR2 is YFSETQ. The CDR3 is 15 amino acids. Trimming pared 0 bases from V and 3 bases from J, leaving 12 bases between. The DNA of the CDR3 is TGCGCCAGCAGCTTGGTCCCCAGGGCCGACACTGAAGCTTTCTTT. Translating gives CASSLVPRADTEAFF.

Written as DNA, the CDR3 is TGTGCCAGCGGAATAAACTCTGGGGCCAACGTCCTGACTTTC. Its protein is CASGINSGANVLTF. The chain uses TRBV25-1 and TRBJ2-6; D is undetermined. V was shortened by 8 bases and J by 0 bases, with 8 bases between the two germline ends. The CDR3 covers 14 residues. Germline CDR1 MGHDK, CDR2 SYGVNS.

This chain uses TRBV28 with TRBJ1-5; D is possibly TRBD1 (5 bases). This CDR3 has 14 amino acids. Trimming removed 7 bases at V and 7 bases at J, with 17 bases between. CDR1 and CDR2 (germline): MDHEN, SYDVKM. CDR3 in amino acids: CASTQEGFRQPQHF. Written as DNA, the CDR3 is TGTGCCAGCACTCAGGAGGGGTTCCGACAGCCCCAGCATTTT.

The V gene is TRBV5-1, the J gene TRBJ2-3, with TRBD2 matching 10 bases. The germline V gene has CDR1 SGHRS and CDR2 YFSETQ. There are 16 residues in the CDR3. Germline trimming cut 3 bases from V and 2 bases from J; bases unmatched to any gene: 6. CDR3 region: CASSSLSGGLTDTQYF. CDR3 nucleotide sequence: TGCGCCAGCAGCTCGCTTAGCGGGGGGCTCACAGATACGCAGTATTTT.

The chain is built from TRBV9 and TRBJ1-2; 7 bases are a match to TRBD1. This CDR3 region has 14 residues. Per germline, CDR1 SGDLS and CDR2 YYNGEE. Trimming removed 0 bases from V and 4 bases from J; junction bases left unmatched: 3. The CDR3 DNA follows: TGTGCCAGCAGCGTAGGGACAGGTGGCTATGGCTACACCTTC. This gives the protein CASSVGTGGYGYTF.

V and J are TRBV27 and TRBJ2-7, with 9 nucleotides matching TRBD1. This CDR3 has 16 residues. Per germline, CDR1 MNHEY and CDR2 SMNVEV (reference sequence). The J segment lost 2 bases and the V segment lost 6 bases, leaving 11 bases of the junction unmatched. The CDR3 here is CASRGGVTGGTYEQYF. The CDR3 region has the DNA TGTGCCAGCAGGGGAGGGGTGACAGGGGGTACCTACGAGCAGTACTTC.

This clonotype came up a few times. The V call is TRBV6-5, the J call TRBJ1-2; no definite D call. CDR1 is MNHEY, CDR2 SVGAGI, per germline. The CDR3 contains 13 residues. V lost 11 bases and J lost 8, with 21 bases in between. CDR3 amino acids: CASRWEGSWGYTF. The CDR3 nucleotides read TGTGCCTCGAGGTGGGAGGGCTCTTGGGGCTACACCTTC.

The CDR3 bases are TGTGCCAGCAGTGCCCGGACAGGGGGATTATTTAACTATGGCTACACCTTC. Protein product: CASSARTGGLFNYGYTF. The rearrangement links TRBV6-1 to TRBJ1-2; 10 nucleotides match TRBD1. With 4 bases clipped from V and 1 base from J, the junction kept 9 bases outside the gene matches. CDR3 length: 17 residues. CDR1 and CDR2 (germline): MNHNS, SASEGT.

The chain recombines TRBV21-1 with TRBJ2-1. TRBV21-1 is a known pseudogene. The CDR3 loop spans 14 amino acids. CDR3 coding DNA: TGTGCCAGCAGCACCTCGAGAGTCTACAATGAGCAGTTCTTC. This encodes CASSTSRVYNEQFF.